This T cell receptor beta chain was identified during a study of immune heterogeneity within non-small cell lung tumors. Template input, which was bulk tumor genomic DNA, totaled 450 to 600 ng per sample. Several biopsies per primary tumor, spaced far apart, were taken during surgery. Samples came from untreated patients having curative surgery for newly diagnosed non-small cell lung cancer. It was a multiplex PCR that amplified TCR beta CDR3, with 32 V and 13 J primers. In TCRdb, the multiplex PCR reads were re-called with MiXCR into one record per CDR3 protein. The sample carries tens of thousands of distinct CDR3 sequences, 25% to 30% recorded once. This CDR3 spans 15 amino acids. To note about this clonotype: The junction differs from germline at one of its ends, possibly a read error.

The source of this sequence is a man aged 40-49 years with non-small cell lung cancer. Material: lung tumor tissue. The V call is TRBV12-3 or TRBV12-4, the J call TRBJ1-5, with 8 bases fitting TRBD1. CDR3 in amino acids: CASSPPGQGFQAQHF. The CDR3 DNA sequence: TGTGCCAGCAGTCCACCCGGACAGGGTTTTCAGGCCCAGCATTTT.